The T cell receptor beta chain under discussion was sequenced for a study of CD8 T cells in Susac syndrome. This CDR3 is built from 14 residues. Trimming shortened V by 4 bases and J by 0 bases, and 10 bases separated the two germline ends. Germline V CDR1 and CDR2: LGHDT, YNNKEL (reference sequence). RNA was extracted with the RNeasy kit, and a quantity of roughly 0.5 to 1 ug was reverse transcribed using random hexamers. Amplification of TCR beta CDR3 used immunoSEQ multiplex PCR across 54 Vbeta and 13 Jbeta. TCRdb recomputed calls from the immunoSEQ multiplex PCR reads with MiXCR, one row per CDR3 protein. Among 150,000 to 200,000 distinct CDR3 sequences listed, roughly 96% were seen once. Blood CD8+ and CD4+ T cells underwent high-throughput TCR beta sequencing. Isolation of CD8+ and CD4+ T cells was performed negatively, whereas enrichment of TEMRA cells was done by FACS.

The sequenced sample consisted of CD4+ T cells from PBMCs. The origin of this receptor is a human donor with multiple sclerosis. The chain combines TRBV3-1 with TRBJ2-7, with unresolved D. Here the CDR3 reads CASSPRTPSYEQYF. Written as DNA, the CDR3 is TGTGCCAGCAGCCCGCGTACCCCCTCCTACGAGCAGTACTTC.